This is a list of T cell receptor beta chains from one sample in a study of blood T cells in healthy people across ages. TCRdb analysed the 5' RACE reads with MiXCR anew, one entry per CDR3 protein. The sample includes more than 550,000 distinct CDR3 sequences, 22% of them seen just once. Sequencing input: blood. The receptors originated from a man in his 70s in good health. Each CDR3 is given with its conserved first and last residue. Fields, in order: V gene, CDR3 length, clone size, J gene, CDR3 protein. The size entry is marked missing in some rows and otherwise reads once, few, many or a size class.

TRBV20-1	11	NA	TRBJ2-4	CSARDLGDQYF
TRBV28	12	NA	TRBJ2-2	CASNRWAGELFF
TRBV30	14	few	TRBJ1-2	CAWSVQKGNYGYTF
TRBV12-3/TRBV12-4	15	many	TRBJ1-2	CASSIQGRYGYGYTF
TRBV7-9	16	NA	TRBJ2-1	CASSDKMTDPYNEQFF
TRBV6-2/TRBV6-3	14	few	TRBJ2-7	CASRPPQGRYEQYF
TRBV7-2	18	few	TRBJ1-1	CASSQSVGEARRNTEAFF
TRBV7-7	14	NA	TRBJ2-7	CASSLNNYNEPQYF
TRBV20-1	14	many	TRBJ1-6	CSASFGKENSPLHF
TRBV12-3/TRBV12-4	13	NA	TRBJ1-6	CASSLYRVSPLHF
TRBV7-9	16	few	TRBJ2-1	CASSKPPGQGYNEQFF
TRBV5-1	16	NA	TRBJ2-3	CASSDIRGSIADTQYF
TRBV10-3	15	few	TRBJ2-1	CAISETSASYNEQFF
TRBV29-1	12	NA	TRBJ2-3	CSVVLAVAFLNF
TRBV19	13	NA	TRBJ2-3	CASRLVGTKAQYF
TRBV3-1	13	NA	TRBJ1-1	CASSQASYTEAFF
TRBV4-1	14	NA	TRBJ2-4	CASSQGPERHIQYF
TRBV4-3	15	NA	TRBJ2-4	CASSRAGGAGNIQYF
TRBV20-1	16	few	TRBJ1-4	CSARDLISGANEKLFF
TRBV5-1	17	few	TRBJ1-6	CASRLSPESSYNSPLHF
TRBV12-3/TRBV12-4	14	few	TRBJ2-5	CASSPRGEEETQYF
TRBV7-2	13	many	TRBJ2-1	CASSLAGRNEQFF
TRBV20-1	15	NA	TRBJ1-5	CSASDRGRRNQPQHF
TRBV7-9	13	many	TRBJ2-2	CASSQLGAGELFF
TRBV7-3	15	NA	TRBJ1-1	CASSPGGGGNTEAFF
TRBV28	13	few	TRBJ1-5	CASIMGLNQPQHF
TRBV11-2	14	NA	TRBJ2-5	CASSTRTGDETQYF